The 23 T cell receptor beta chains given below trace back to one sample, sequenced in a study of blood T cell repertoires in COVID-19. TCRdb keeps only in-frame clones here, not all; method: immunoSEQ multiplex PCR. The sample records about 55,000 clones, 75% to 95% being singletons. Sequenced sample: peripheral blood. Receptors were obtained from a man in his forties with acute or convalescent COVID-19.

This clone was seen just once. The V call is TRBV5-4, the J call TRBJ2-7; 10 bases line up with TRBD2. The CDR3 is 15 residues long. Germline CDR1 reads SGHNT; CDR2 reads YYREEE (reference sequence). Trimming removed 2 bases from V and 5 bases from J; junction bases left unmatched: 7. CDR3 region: CASSFPAGGLNEQYF. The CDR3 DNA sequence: TGTGCCAGCAGCTTCCCAGCGGGAGGGTTGAACGAGCAGTACTTC.

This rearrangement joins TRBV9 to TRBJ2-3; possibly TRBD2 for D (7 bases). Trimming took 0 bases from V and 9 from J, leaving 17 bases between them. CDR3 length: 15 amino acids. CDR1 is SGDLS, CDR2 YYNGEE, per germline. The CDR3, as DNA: TGTGCCAGCAGCGTAGAGGGGGGGCCCTCAGGGACGCAGTATTTT. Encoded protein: CASSVEGGPSGTQYF.

The DNA of the CDR3 is TGTGCCAGCAGCCTCCAGGGTGGTATTAGCTCCTACAATGAGCAGTTCTTC. Amino acid sequence: CASSLQGGISSYNEQFF. The genes are TRBV7-2 and TRBJ2-1, with D tentatively TRBD1 (5 bases). V lost 5 bases and J 0 bases, leaving 17 bases between the germline ends. There are 17 residues in the CDR3. Germline CDR1 and CDR2: SGHTA and FQGNSA.

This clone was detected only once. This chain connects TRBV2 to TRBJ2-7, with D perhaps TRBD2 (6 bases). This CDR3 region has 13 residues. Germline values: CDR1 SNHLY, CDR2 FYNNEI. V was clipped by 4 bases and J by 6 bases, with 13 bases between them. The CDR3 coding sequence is TGTGCCAGCAGTGGGGAAACCGGGGGCGAGCAGTACTTC. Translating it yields CASSGETGGEQYF.

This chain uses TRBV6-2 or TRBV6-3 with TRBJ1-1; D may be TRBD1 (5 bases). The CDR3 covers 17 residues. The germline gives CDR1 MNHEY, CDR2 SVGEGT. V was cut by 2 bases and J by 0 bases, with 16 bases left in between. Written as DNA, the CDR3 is TGTGCCAGCAGTTACCCCACCGGGCAGGGTTTGAACACTGAAGCTTTCTTT. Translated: CASSYPTGQGLNTEAFF.

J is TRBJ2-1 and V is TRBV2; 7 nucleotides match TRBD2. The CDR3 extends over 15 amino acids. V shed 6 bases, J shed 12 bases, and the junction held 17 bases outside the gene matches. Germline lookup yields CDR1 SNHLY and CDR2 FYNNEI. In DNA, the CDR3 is TGTGCCAGCAGGGAGGCTAGCGGCCAACCCTTCGGGCAGTTCTTC. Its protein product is CASREASGQPFGQFF. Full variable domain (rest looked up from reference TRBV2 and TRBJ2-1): EPEVTQTPSHQVTQMGQEVILRCVPISNHLYFYWYRQILGQKVEFLVSFYNNEISEKSEIFDDQFSVERPDGSNFTLKIRSTKLEDSAMYFCASREASGQPFGQFFGPGTRLTVL.

The DNA for the CDR3 is TGTGCCACTAAAGTCGGGACTAGCGGGGCGAACACCGGGGAGCTGTTTTTT. Translation: CATKVGTSGANTGELFF. The genes are TRBV10-3 and TRBJ2-2, with 13 bases fitting TRBD2. Trimming at V came to 10 bases and at J to 0 bases, leaving 8 bases not matched to a gene. The CDR3 spans 17 residues. Germline V gene lookup returns CDR1 ENHRY and CDR2 SYGVKD.

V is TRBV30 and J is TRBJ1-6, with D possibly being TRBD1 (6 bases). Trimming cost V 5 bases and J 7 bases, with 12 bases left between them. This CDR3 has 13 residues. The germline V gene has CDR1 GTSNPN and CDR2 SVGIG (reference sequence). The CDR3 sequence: CAWATGSNSPLHF. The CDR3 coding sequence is TGTGCCTGGGCTACAGGGAGCAATTCACCCCTCCACTTT.

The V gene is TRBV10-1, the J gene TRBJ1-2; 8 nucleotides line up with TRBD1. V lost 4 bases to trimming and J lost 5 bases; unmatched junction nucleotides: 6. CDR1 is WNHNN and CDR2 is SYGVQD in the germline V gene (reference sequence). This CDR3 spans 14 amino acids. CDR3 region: CASSVQGATYGYTF. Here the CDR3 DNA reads TGCGCCAGCAGTGTTCAGGGGGCGACTTATGGCTACACCTTC.

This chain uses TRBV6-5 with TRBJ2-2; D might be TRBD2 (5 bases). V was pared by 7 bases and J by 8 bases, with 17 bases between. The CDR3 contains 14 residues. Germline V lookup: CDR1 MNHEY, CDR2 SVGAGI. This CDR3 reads CASTPILVSGELFF. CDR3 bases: TGTGCCAGCACCCCGATACTAGTTTCTGGGGAGCTGTTTTTT.

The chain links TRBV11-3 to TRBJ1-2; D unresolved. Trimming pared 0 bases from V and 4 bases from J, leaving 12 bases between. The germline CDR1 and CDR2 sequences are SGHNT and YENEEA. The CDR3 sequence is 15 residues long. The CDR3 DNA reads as TGTGCCAGCAGCTTAGATTGGGAGACCCTCTATGGCTACACCTTC. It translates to CASSLDWETLYGYTF.

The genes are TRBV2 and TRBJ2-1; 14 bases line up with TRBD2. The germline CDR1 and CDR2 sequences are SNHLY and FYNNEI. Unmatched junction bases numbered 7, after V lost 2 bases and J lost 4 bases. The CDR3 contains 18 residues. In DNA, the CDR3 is TGTGCCAGCAGTGAACCGGGACTAGCGGGAGTCGGATACAATGAGCAGTTCTTC. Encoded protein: CASSEPGLAGVGYNEQFF.

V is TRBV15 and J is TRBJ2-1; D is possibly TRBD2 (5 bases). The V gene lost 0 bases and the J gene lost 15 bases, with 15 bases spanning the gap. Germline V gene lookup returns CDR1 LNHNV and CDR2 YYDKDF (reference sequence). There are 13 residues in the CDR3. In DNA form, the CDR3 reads TGTGCCACCAGCAGAGACGGGTCCCTGGAGGCGTTCTTC. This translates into CATSRDGSLEAFF.

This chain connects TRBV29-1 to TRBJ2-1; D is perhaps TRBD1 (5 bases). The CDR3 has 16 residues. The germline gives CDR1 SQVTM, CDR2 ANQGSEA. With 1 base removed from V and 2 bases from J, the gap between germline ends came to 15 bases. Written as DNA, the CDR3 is TGCAGCGTTGAAGCCCCCAGGGTTCGCGCCTACAATGAGCAGTTCTTC. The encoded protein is CSVEAPRVRAYNEQFF.

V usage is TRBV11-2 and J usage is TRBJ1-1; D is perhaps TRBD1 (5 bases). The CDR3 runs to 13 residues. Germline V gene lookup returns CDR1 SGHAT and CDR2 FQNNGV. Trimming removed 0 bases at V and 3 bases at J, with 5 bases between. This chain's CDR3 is CASSLDRDTEAFF. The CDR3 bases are TGTGCCAGCAGCTTAGACAGGGACACTGAAGCTTTCTTT.

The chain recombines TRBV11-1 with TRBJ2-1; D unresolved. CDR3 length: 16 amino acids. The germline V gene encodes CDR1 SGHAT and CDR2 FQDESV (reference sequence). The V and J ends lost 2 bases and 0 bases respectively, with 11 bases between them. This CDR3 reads CASSLYARSSYNEQFF. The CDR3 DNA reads TGTGCCAGCAGCTTATACGCGCGGAGCTCCTACAATGAGCAGTTCTTC.

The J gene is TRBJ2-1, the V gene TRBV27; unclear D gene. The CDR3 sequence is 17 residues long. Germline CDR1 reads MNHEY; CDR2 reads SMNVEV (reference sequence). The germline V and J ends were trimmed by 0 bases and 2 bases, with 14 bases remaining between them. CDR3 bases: TGTGCCAGCAGTTTATCGTACGACATTGTCGCCTACAATGAGCAGTTCTTC. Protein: CASSLSYDIVAYNEQFF.

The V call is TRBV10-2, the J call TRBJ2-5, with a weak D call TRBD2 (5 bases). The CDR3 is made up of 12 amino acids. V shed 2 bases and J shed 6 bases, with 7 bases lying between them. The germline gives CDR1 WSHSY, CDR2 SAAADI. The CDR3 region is CASSERGKTQYF. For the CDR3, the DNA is TGCGCCAGCAGTGAGCGGGGTAAGACCCAGTACTTC.

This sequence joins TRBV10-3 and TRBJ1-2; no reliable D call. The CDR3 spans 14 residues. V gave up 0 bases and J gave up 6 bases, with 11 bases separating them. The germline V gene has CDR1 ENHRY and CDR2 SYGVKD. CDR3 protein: CAISESIGVHGYTF. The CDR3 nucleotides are TGTGCCATCAGTGAGTCGATCGGGGTTCATGGCTACACCTTC.

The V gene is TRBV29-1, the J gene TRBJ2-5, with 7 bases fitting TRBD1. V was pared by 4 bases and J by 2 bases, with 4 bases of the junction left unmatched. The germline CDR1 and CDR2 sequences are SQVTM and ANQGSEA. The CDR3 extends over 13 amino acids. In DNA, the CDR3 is TGCAGCGTTGGGGGACAGTCTCAAGAGACCCAGTACTTC. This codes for CSVGGQSQETQYF.

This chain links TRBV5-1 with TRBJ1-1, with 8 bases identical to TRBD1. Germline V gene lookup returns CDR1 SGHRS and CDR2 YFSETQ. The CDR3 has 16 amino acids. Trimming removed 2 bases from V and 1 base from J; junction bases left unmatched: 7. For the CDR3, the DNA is TGCGCCAGCAGCTTATCATCAGGGGGCGCGAACACTGAAGCTTTCTTT. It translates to CASSLSSGGANTEAFF.

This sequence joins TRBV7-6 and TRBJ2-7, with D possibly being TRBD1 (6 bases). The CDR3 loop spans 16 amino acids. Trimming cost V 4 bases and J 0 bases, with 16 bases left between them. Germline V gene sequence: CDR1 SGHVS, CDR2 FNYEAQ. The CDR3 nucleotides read TGTGCCAGCAGCTCCATTCGGGCAGGGGACTCCTACGAGCAGTACTTC. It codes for CASSSIRAGDSYEQYF.

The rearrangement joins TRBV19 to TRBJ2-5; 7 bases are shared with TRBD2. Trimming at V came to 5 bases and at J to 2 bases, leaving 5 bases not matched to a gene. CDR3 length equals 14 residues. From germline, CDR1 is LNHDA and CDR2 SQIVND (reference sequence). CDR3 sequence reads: CASSDRDYQETQYF. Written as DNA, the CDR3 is TGTGCCAGTAGTGACCGGGACTATCAAGAGACCCAGTACTTC.